This TCR beta chain comes out of a study of Graves' ophthalmopathy and Graves' hyperthyroidism. Study results and limitations: With about 71% sensitivity and approximately 72% specificity, the model predicted ophthalmopathy progression.

Investigators amplified TCR beta CDR3 regions from RNA transcripts. Second-round multiplex PCR followed a first-round RT-PCR using HTBI primers. TCRdb reprocessed the multiplex PCR reads via MiXCR and lists one record per CDR3 protein. The data contain 400,000 or so distinct CDR3 sequences, 15% to 19% of them singletons. The CDR3 covers 13 residues. Trimming took off 5 bases at V and 4 bases at J, with 15 bases between the two ends. Germline CDR1 is DFQATT and CDR2 is SNEGSKA (reference sequence). Patients in the hyperthyroidism group, adults aged 18 to 65, were newly diagnosed, under 2 months' duration. Lactation, pregnancy, uncontrolled infections and other autoimmune diseases were all grounds for excluding patients. Ten or more counts support this clonotype. No antigen is known for it.

This chain links TRBV20-1 with TRBJ2-7; no clear D. The sequenced sample was peripheral blood. The clonotype comes from a woman under 30 with stable Graves' hyperthyroidism. The CDR3 protein is CSAPPRDGYEQYF. The CDR3 region has the DNA TGCAGTGCTCCGCCACGAGATGGTTACGAGCAGTACTTC.